This entry concerns a single T cell receptor beta chain. As yet, its antigen is unknown. This sample stems from a study of radiotherapy plus CTLA-4 blockade in lung cancer. Study outcomes and limitations: Peripheral blood showed expansion of tumor-derived TCR clones after radiotherapy and ipilimumab.

Libraries were prepared by immunoSEQ multiplex PCR; TCRdb keeps only in-frame clonotypes and omits some of them. The sample lists roughly 93,000 clones, 82% occurring once. The specimen comprised peripheral blood, sampled from a patient treated with radiotherapy plus ipilimumab. The sequence came from a human donor with non-small cell lung cancer who had a partial response to radiotherapy plus ipilimumab.

This CDR3 reads CASKGTVSGNTIYF. DNA of the CDR3: TGTGCCAGCAAGGGGACAGTCTCTGGAAACACCATATATTTT. The J gene is TRBJ1-3, the V gene TRBV27, with 7 positions matching TRBD1. The CDR3 has 14 amino acids. J lost 0 bases, V lost 7 bases, and 3 bases had no gene match. Germline CDR1 is MNHEY and CDR2 is SMNVEV (reference sequence).